This record covers a single TCR beta chain. Its target is unknown. The data stem from a study of cytomegalovirus exposure and HLA in healthy donors. General study points: The study designated about 160 TCR beta chains cytomegalovirus-associated.

PCR involved 60 Vbeta and 13 Jbeta primers. TCRdb's table, derived via immunoSEQ multiplex PCR, lists solely in-frame clones and lacks some. This table holds under 250,000 clones, just over 75% found once. The trim removed 0 bases at V and 2 bases at J, leaving 8 bases unmatched. Germline V CDR1 and CDR2: SGDLS, YYNGEE. The CDR3 runs 17 residues. This clonotype was obtained from a man aged 30-40 years in good health and CMV-seronegative. This sequence joins TRBV9 and TRBJ2-3, with 8 nucleotides matching TRBD2. The sequenced material came from PBMCs. Written as DNA, the CDR3 is TGTGCCAGCAGCGTAGGCACTAGCGGCAAAATCACAGATACGCAGTATTTT. Translating it yields CASSVGTSGKITDTQYF. Using reference TRBV9 and TRBJ2-3 for the parts outside the CDR3, the full variable domain is DSGVTQTPKHLITATGQRVTLRCSPRSGDLSVYWYQQSLDQGLQFLIQYYNGEERAKGNILERFSAQQFPDLHSELNLSSLELGDSALYFCASSVGTSGKITDTQYFGPGTRLTVL.